Each of the 9 T cell receptor beta chains below was sequenced from the same sample in a study of vaccination and CD4 T cells after COVID-19. Treatment of the sample: 10-day PBMC culture with coronavirus spike peptide pools or control peptides (ViraFEST assay). These receptors are not linked to any known antigen. With the Oncomine TCR Beta short-read assay, DNA from cultured CD4+ T cells was sequenced. TCRdb ran MiXCR on the PCR reads and lists one entry per CDR3 protein. The sample has 6,000 or so distinct CDR3 sequences, 48% seen once; the top ten hold approximately 30%. Source material: CD4+ T cells from blood, cultured in vitro. These TCRs come from a human donor who had recovered from COVID-19.

This clonotype came up a few times. The rearrangement uses TRBV20-1 and TRBJ1-6; TRBD1 agrees at 10 bases. Per the germline V gene, CDR1 is DFQATT and CDR2 is SNEGSKA (reference sequence). The CDR3 consists of 16 residues. V lost 3 bases, J lost 4 bases, and 6 bases stayed unmatched. The CDR3, as DNA: TGCAGTGCTAGGGACAGGGGGAGACGGTATAATTCACCCCTCCACTTT. Translating it yields CSARDRGRRYNSPLHF.

V usage is TRBV20-1 and J usage is TRBJ2-1, with TRBD2 matching 10 bases. CDR1 and CDR2 (germline): DFQATT, SNEGSKA (reference sequence). The CDR3 has 13 residues. Trimming removed 5 bases from V and 5 bases from J; junction bases left unmatched: 3. CDR3 amino acids: CSADGLADNEQFF. CDR3 sequence (DNA): TGCAGTGCTGACGGACTAGCGGACAATGAGCAGTTCTTC.

This clonotype occurred a few times. The chain joins TRBV20-1 to TRBJ2-5; 8 bases fit TRBD1. Germline V gene lookup returns CDR1 DFQATT and CDR2 SNEGSKA (reference sequence). Unmatched junction bases numbered 9, after V lost 2 bases and J lost 4 bases. The CDR3 consists of 15 residues. As DNA, the CDR3 is TGCAGTGCTAGAAGAGGACAGGGCCAGGGAGAGACCCAGTACTTC. Translated, it gives CSARRGQGQGETQYF.

This chain connects TRBV28 to TRBJ1-2, with D hard to call. From germline, CDR1 is MDHEN and CDR2 SYDVKM. Trimming pared 2 bases from V and 4 bases from J, leaving 5 bases between. This CDR3 is 12 amino acids long. The CDR3 coding sequence is TGTGCCAGCAGTTTAAGGCTCTATGGCTACACCTTC. It yields the protein CASSLRLYGYTF.

This clonotype has more than one count but fewer than ten. The V and J genes are TRBV19 and TRBJ2-1; no definite D call. The V end lost 6 bases, the J end lost 8 bases, and 14 bases lay between the germline ends. The CDR3 loop spans 13 amino acids. CDR1 LNHDA and CDR2 SQIVND come from the germline V gene (reference sequence). The CDR3 DNA follows: TGTGCCAGTAGCGGCATCTCTCTGGATGAGCAGTTCTTC. Encoded protein: CASSGISLDEQFF.

This rearrangement joins TRBV30 to TRBJ2-3; D may be TRBD2 (6 bases). Trimming removed 0 bases from V and 5 bases from J, with 12 bases in between. Germline values: CDR1 GTSNPN, CDR2 SVGIG (reference sequence). CDR3 length: 14 amino acids. The CDR3 bases are TGTGCCTGGAGTGTTTATGGGGGGAGAGATACGCAGTATTTT. It yields the protein CAWSVYGGRDTQYF.

This clonotype ranks as medium-sized. The chain couples TRBV24-1 to TRBJ2-3; D is possibly TRBD1 or TRBD2 (5 bases each). The ends were cut back, 9 bases at V and 0 bases at J, with 39 bases in the middle. The CDR3 has 23 amino acids. In germline, CDR1 is KGHDR, CDR2 SFDVKD. The CDR3 nucleotides are TGTGCCACCGAAGGGGCCCTCCAACGTAGGAGGCAGGAGCTCTTAAGTAGCACAGATACGCAGTATTTT. Amino acid sequence: CATEGALQRRRQELLSSTDTQYF.

The genes are TRBV7-9 and TRBJ1-4, with a tentative D call TRBD1 (5 bases). The CDR3 extends over 14 amino acids. Germline CDR1 is SEHNR and CDR2 is FQNEAQ (reference sequence). The V end was cut by 6 bases, the J end by 8 bases, with 16 bases between. The CDR3 protein is CASSFQGAVEKLFF. CDR3 in DNA: TGTGCCAGCAGTTTCCAAGGGGCGGTGGAAAAACTGTTTTTT.

By share, this clonotype ranks as medium-sized. J is TRBJ1-6 and V is TRBV30, with a tentative D call TRBD1 (6 bases). The CDR3 runs 14 residues. Germline loops: CDR1 GTSNPN, CDR2 SVGIG (reference sequence). Trimming removed 2 bases at V and 6 bases at J, with 11 bases between. CDR3 sequence: CAWSFGTFNSPLHF. As DNA, the CDR3 is TGTGCCTGGAGTTTCGGGACATTTAATTCACCCCTCCACTTT.